This T cell receptor (beta chain) was obtained from a study of cytomegalovirus exposure and HLA in healthy donors. Germline V gene data show CDR1 as GTSNPN and CDR2 as SVGIG (reference sequence). V gave up 7 bases and J gave up 1 base; unmatched junction bases: 10. This CDR3 contains 15 residues. Concerning this clone itself: Its antigen is unidentified.

PCR was performed using 60 Vbeta and 13 Jbeta primers. Only in-frame clones appear in the TCRdb table, and some are missing; sequencing was by immunoSEQ multiplex PCR. The sample carries some 160,000 clones, 65% to 85% recorded once. Study results and caveats: In a later analysis, compared with equally common non-associated chains, HLA-associated beta chains were more expanded. Cytomegalovirus-associated TCR beta chains were listed, numbering over 150.

The sequence was collected from a male donor in good health and CMV-seropositive. Material for sequencing was PBMCs. This chain links TRBV30 with TRBJ1-3; 7 bases align to TRBD1. As DNA, the CDR3 is TGTGCCTACCGGGGACAGCGCTCTTCTGGAAACACCATATATTTT. As protein: CAYRGQRSSGNTIYF.